Listed below are T cell receptor beta chains from one sample, sequenced in a study of graft-versus-host responses after intestinal transplantation. These receptors have no identified antigens. Sequenced by immunoSEQ multiplex PCR; TCRdb stores in-frame clones only, minus some. Of fewer than 150,000 clones in the sample, just over 90% were seen once. The material was unstimulated CD4+ T cells sorted from spleen or lymph node cells, obtained before intestinal transplant. These receptors all come from a human donor who received an intestinal transplant. The CDR3 runs from the conserved cysteine through the conserved F or W. A D gene is named only where the DNA matches it firmly. Clone size is not always given. Where it is, it says once, few, many or a class for expanded clones.

j_gene,abundance,d_gene,v_gene,CDR3nt,CDR3aa
TRBJ2-7,.,.,TRBV6-1,TGTGCCAGCAGGGTGTTCAACTCCTACGAGCAGTACTTC,CASRVFNSYEQYF
TRBJ2-3,few,.,TRBV7-9,TGTGCCAGCAGCCGGACCCAGCAAACAGATACGCAGTATTTT,CASSRTQQTDTQYF
TRBJ1-2,.,.,TRBV11-2,TGTGCCAGCAGCACGCCCAGGGCTCGAATAAACTATGGCTACACCTTC,CASSTPRARINYGYTF
TRBJ2-1,.,TRBD2,TRBV6-1,TGTGCCAGCAGTGCCCTGGGAGGGGCAAGGTCCTACAATGAGCAGTTCTTC,CASSALGGARSYNEQFF
TRBJ1-1,.,TRBD1,TRBV30,TGTGCCGACCAGCCGACAGGGTCAGGAGCTTTCTTT,CADQPTGSGAFF
TRBJ2-1,.,TRBD1,TRBV7-9,TGTGCCAGCAGCCAAACAGGGGCGAAACTCTCCTACAATGAGCAGTTCTTC,CASSQTGAKLSYNEQFF
TRBJ1-1,.,.,TRBV6-1,TGTGCCAGCAGGCTCACGTGGGACACTGAAGCTTTCTTT,CASRLTWDTEAFF
TRBJ1-5,once,.,TRBV5-1,TGCGCCAGCAGTTTGGAAAGCAATCAGCCCCAGCATTTT,CASSLESNQPQHF
TRBJ1-2,.,.,TRBV19,TGTGCCACTGGGGACAACGACTATGGCTACACCTTC,CATGDNDYGYTF
TRBJ1-6,.,.,TRBV2,TGTGCCAGCAGGGGGGGGCCCAATTCACCCCTCCACTTT,CASRGGPNSPLHF
TRBJ1-2,once,.,TRBV29-1,TGCAGCGCCATCGCACTCAGGGGCTATGGCTACACCTTC,CSAIALRGYGYTF
TRBJ1-4,.,TRBD1,TRBV5-4,TGTGCCAGCAGCCCCGGGACAGGGGGCCGTGAAAAACTGTTTTTT,CASSPGTGGREKLFF
TRBJ1-1,.,.,TRBV20-1,TGCAGTGCTAGGGTCCTCACTGAAGCTTTCTTT,CSARVLTEAFF
TRBJ2-1,few,TRBD2,TRBV5-5,TGTGCCAGCAGCCCCGGGAGCGGGGCCTACAATGAGCAGTTCTTC,CASSPGSGAYNEQFF